Given below is one TCR beta chain in context. This sample is part of a study of blood T cell repertoires in COVID-19. At the level of the study: Acute and convalescent COVID-19 samples came from the United States, Italy and Spain. Sources were T cells, B-cell-depleted T cells, or PBMCs; the material itself was cDNA or gDNA.

In the original workflow: Reference gene primer amplification in the assay estimated nucleated cell counts. Assay used: immunoSEQ multiplex PCR; TCRdb lists only in-frame clones, some missing. V and J calls and clone size are those listed in that table; D and trimming were worked out from the DNA. The table has some 390,000 clones, around 87% seen once. The receptor's source is a human donor in a cohort sampled during active COVID-19. Sequencing input: peripheral blood.

The CDR3 DNA is TGTGCCAGCAGTGAGTTCCCCAGGGCCAATCAGCCCCAGCATTTT. Amino acid sequence: CASSEFPRANQPQHF. The rearrangement uses TRBV6-1 and TRBJ1-5; perhaps TRBD1 as D (5 bases). Germline CDR1 MNHNS, CDR2 SASEGT. The CDR3 covers 15 residues. Trimming removed 3 bases from V and 3 bases from J, with 12 bases in between.